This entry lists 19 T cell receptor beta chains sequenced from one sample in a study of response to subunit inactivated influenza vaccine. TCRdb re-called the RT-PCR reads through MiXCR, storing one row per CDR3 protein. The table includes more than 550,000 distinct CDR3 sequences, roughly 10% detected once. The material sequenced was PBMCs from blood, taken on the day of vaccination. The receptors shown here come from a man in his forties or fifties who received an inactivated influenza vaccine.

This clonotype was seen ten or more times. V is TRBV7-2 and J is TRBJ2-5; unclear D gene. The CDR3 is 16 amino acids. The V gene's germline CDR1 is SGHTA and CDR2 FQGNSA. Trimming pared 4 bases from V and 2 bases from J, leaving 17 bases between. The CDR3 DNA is TGTGCCAGCAGCTCCTCGACATACAGTTTGCAAGAGACCCAGTACTTC. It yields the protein CASSSSTYSLQETQYF.

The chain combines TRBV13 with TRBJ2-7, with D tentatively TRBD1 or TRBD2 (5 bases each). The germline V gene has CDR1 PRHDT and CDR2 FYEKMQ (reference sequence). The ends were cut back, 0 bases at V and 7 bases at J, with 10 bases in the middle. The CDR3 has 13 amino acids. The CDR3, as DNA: TGTGCCAGCAGCTTAGGGGGACCGAAAGAGCAGTACTTC. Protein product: CASSLGGPKEQYF.

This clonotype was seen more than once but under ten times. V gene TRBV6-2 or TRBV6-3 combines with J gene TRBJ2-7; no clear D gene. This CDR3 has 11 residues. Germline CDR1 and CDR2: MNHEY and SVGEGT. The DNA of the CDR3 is TGTGTCGTCAGGAGCTCCTACGAGCAGTACTTC. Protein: CVVRSSYEQYF.

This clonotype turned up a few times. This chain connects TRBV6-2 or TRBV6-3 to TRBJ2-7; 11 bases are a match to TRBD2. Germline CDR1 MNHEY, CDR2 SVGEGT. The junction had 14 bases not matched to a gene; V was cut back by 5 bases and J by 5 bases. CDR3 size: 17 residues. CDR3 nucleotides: TGTGCCAGCAGTCCCCACCCAGGACTAGCGGGTAGCAACGAGCAGTACTTC. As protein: CASSPHPGLAGSNEQYF.

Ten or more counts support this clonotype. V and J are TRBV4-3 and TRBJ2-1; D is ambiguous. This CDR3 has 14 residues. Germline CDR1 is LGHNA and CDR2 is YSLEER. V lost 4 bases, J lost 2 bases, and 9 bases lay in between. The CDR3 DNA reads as TGCGCCAGCAGCCCGACGCGAACCTACAATGAGCAGTTCTTC. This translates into CASSPTRTYNEQFF.

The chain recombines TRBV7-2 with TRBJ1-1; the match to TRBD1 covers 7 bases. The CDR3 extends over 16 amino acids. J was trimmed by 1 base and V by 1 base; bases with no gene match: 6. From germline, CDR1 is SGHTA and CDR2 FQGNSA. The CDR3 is CASSLVGRGRNTEAFF. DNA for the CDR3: TGTGCCAGCAGCTTAGTCGGGAGGGGGCGGAACACTGAAGCTTTCTTT.

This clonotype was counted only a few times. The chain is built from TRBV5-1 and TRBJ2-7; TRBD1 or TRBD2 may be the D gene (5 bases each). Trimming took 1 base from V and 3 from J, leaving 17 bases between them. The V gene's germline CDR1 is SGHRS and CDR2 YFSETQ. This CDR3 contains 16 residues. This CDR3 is CASSLTTGTLIYEQYF. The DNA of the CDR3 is TGCGCCAGCAGCTTGACAACCGGGACCTTAATCTACGAGCAGTACTTC.

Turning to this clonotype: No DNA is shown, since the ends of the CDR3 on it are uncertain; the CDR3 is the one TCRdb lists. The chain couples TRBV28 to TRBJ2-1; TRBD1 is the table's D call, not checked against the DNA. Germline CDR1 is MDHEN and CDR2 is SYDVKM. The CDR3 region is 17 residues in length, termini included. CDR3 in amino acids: CASSSSGGAGVYNEQFF.

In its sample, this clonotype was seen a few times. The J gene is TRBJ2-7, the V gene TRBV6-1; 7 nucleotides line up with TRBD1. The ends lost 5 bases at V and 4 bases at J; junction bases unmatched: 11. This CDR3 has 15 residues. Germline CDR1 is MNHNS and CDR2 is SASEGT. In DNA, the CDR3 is TGTGCCAGCAGTCGTACCGGGACAGAACGATACGAGCAGTACTTC. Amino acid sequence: CASSRTGTERYEQYF.

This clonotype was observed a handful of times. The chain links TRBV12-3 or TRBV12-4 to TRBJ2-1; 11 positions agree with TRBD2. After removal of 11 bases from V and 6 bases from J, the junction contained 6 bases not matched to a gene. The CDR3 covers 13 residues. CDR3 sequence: CALGLAARNEQFF. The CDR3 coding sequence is TGTGCCTTGGGACTAGCGGCGCGCAATGAGCAGTTCTTC.

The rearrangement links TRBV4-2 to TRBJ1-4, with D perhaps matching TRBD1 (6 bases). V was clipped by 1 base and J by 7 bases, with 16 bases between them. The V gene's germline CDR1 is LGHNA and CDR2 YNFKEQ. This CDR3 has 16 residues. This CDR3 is CASSQVGGGRGEKLFF. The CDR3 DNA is TGTGCCAGCAGCCAAGTGGGCGGGGGCAGGGGTGAAAAACTGTTTTTT.

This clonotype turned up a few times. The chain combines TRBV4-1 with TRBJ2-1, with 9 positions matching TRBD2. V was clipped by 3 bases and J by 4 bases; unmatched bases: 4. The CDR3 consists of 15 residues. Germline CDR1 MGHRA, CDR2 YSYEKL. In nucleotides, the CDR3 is TGCGCCAGCAGCCACTCTAGCGGGACTTACAATGAGCAGTTCTTC. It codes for CASSHSSGTYNEQFF.

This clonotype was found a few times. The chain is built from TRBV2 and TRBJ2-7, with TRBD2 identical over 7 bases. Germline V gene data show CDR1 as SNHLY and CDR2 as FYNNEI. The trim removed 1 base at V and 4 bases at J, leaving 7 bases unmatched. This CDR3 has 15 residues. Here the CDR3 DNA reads TGTGCCAGCAGTGAAGAGGGTTGGCGGGAGTACGAGCAGTACTTC. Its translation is CASSEEGWREYEQYF.

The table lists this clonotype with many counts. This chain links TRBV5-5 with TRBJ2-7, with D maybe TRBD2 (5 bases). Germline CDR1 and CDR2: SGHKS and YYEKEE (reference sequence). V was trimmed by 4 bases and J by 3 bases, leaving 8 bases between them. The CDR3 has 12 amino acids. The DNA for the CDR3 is TGTGCCAGCAGCAAGGGAGACTACGAGCAGTACTTC. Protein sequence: CASSKGDYEQYF. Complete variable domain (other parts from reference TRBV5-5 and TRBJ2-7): DAGVTQSPTHLIKTRGQQVTLRCSPISGHKSVSWYQQVLGQGPQFIFQYYEKEERGRGNFPDRFSARQFPNYSSELNVNALLLGDSALYLCASSKGDYEQYFGPGTRLTVT.

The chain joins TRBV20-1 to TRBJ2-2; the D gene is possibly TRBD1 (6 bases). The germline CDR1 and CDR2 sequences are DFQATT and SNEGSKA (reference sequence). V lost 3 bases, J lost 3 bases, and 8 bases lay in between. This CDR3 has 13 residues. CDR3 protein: CSARGAYTGELFF. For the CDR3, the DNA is TGCAGTGCTAGGGGGGCTTACACCGGGGAGCTGTTTTTT.

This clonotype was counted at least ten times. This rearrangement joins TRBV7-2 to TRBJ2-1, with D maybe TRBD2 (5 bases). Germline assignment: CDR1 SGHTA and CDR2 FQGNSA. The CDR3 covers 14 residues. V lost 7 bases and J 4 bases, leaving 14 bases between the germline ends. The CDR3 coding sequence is TGTGCCAGCACCGGGGATGTTTCTTACAATGAGCAGTTCTTC. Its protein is CASTGDVSYNEQFF.

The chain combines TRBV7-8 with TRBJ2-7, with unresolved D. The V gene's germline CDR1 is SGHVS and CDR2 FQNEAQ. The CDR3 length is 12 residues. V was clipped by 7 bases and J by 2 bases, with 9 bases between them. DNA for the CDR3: TGTGCCAGCACCTATCTCGCCTACGAGCAGTACTTC. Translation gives CASTYLAYEQYF.

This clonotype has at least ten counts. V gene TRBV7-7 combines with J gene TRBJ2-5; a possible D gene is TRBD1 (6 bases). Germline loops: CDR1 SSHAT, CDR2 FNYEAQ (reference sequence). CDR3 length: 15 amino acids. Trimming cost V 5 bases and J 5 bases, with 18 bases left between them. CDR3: CASSSGRQGKETQYF. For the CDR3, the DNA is TGTGCCAGCAGCAGTGGTAGGCAGGGGAAGGAGACCCAGTACTTC. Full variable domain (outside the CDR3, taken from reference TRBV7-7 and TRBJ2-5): GAGVSQSPRYKVTKRGQDVTLRCDPISSHATLYWYQQALGQGPEFLTYFNYEAQPDKSGLPSDRFSAERPEGSISTLTIQRTEQRDSAMYRCASSSGRQGKETQYFGPGTRLLVL.

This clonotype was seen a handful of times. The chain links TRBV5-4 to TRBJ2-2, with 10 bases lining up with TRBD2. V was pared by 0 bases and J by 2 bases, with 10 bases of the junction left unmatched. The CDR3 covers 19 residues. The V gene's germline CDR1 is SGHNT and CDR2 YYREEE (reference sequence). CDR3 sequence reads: CASSLAAGLAEINTGELFF. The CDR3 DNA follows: TGTGCCAGCAGCTTGGCCGCCGGACTAGCGGAAATCAACACCGGGGAGCTGTTTTTT.